This TCR beta chain was obtained from a study of T cells in Graves' hyperthyroidism and ophthalmopathy. TCR beta CDR3 sequences were amplified from RNA transcripts. An initial round of RT-PCR targeting the TCR CDR3 relied on the HTBI primer set. Each CDR3 protein is one row after TCRdb ran MiXCR on the multiplex PCR reads. Of a few hundred thousand distinct CDR3 sequences in the sample, about 15% are singletons; the top ten hold 5.8%. The germline CDR1 and CDR2 sequences are LNHDA and SQIVND (reference sequence). The CDR3 is 16 amino acids. The V and J ends lost 5 bases and 6 bases respectively, with 20 bases between them.

The clonotype comes from a woman younger than 45 with Graves' hyperthyroidism that later progressed to Graves' ophthalmopathy. The sample was blood. This chain links TRBV19 with TRBJ2-1, with a weak D call TRBD2 (6 bases). For the CDR3, the DNA is TGTGCCAGTAGTGTTAGCGGCCATACCCGACCCAATGAGCAGTTCTTC. It specifies CASSVSGHTRPNEQFF.